This record concerns one TCR beta chain sequence. The antigen remains undetermined. The data were produced by immunoSEQ multiplex PCR, yet TCRdb's version contains in-frame clones alone and is incomplete. The sample consists of about 180,000 clones, 85% of them appearing once. V dropped 0 bases and J dropped 0 bases, with 15 bases sitting between them. Germline CDR1 GTSNPN, CDR2 SVGIG (reference sequence). The CDR3 loop spans 17 amino acids. The record originates from a study of cytomegalovirus exposure and HLA in healthy donors. Findings and limits, study-wide: Confirmation in vitro established that a few CMV-associated chains were specific for CMV antigens.

Sequenced sample: PBMCs. This receptor was obtained from a man younger than 35 in good health and CMV-seropositive. The genes are TRBV30 and TRBJ2-1, with D maybe TRBD2 (7 bases). This chain's CDR3 is CAWSVREGVSSYNEQFF. CDR3 DNA sequence: TGTGCCTGGAGTGTAAGGGAGGGGGTAAGCTCCTACAATGAGCAGTTCTTC.